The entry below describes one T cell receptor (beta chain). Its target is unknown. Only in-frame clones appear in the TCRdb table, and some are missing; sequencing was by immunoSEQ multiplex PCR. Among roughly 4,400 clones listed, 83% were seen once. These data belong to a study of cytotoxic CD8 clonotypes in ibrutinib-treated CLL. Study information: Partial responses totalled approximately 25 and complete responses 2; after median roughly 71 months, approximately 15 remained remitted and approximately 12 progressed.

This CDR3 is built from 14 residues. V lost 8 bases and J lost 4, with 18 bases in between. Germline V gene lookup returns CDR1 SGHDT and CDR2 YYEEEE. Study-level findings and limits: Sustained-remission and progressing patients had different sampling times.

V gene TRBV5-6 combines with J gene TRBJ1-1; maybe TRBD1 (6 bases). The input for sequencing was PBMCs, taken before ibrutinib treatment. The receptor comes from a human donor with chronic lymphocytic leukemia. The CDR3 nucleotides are TGTGCCAGTGGCGGGGGGCTAGGGAGCACTGAAGCTTTCTTT. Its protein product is CASGGGLGSTEAFF.